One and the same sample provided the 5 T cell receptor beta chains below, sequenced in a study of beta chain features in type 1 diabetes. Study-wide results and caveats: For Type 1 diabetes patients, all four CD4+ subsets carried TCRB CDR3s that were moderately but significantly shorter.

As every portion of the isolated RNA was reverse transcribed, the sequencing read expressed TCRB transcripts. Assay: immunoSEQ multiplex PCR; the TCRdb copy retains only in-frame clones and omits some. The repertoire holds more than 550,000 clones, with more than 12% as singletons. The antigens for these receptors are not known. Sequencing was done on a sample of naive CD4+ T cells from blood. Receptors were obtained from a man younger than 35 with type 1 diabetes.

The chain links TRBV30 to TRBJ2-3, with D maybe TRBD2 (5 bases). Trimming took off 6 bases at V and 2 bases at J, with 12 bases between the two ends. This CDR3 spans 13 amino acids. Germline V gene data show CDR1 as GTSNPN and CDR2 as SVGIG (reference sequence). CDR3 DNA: TGTGCCTGTAAGAGGGAGTCCACAGATACGCAGTATTTT. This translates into CACKRESTDTQYF.

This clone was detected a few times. This CDR3 is CAWSVSSGGWNEQFF. The CDR3 DNA reads TGTGCCTGGAGTGTAAGCTCGGGGGGTTGGAATGAGCAGTTCTTC. The chain combines TRBV30 with TRBJ2-1; TRBD2 agrees at 7 bases. V dropped 0 bases and J dropped 7; count of bases not matched to a gene: 9. This CDR3 contains 15 residues. Germline CDR1 and CDR2: GTSNPN and SVGIG (reference sequence).

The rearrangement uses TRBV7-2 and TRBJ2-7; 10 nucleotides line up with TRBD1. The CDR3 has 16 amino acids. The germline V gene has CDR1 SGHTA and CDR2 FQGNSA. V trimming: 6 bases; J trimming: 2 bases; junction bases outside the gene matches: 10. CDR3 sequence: CASSLVGGQGAYEQYF. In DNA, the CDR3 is TGTGCCAGCAGTTTGGTGGGCGGACAGGGGGCCTACGAGCAGTACTTC.

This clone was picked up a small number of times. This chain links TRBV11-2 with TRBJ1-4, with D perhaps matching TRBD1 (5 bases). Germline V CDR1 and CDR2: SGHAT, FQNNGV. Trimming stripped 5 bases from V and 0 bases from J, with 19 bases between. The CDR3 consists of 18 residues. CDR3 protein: CASSPTHRAGPTNEKLFF. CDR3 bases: TGTGCCAGCAGCCCAACGCATAGGGCAGGGCCAACTAATGAAAAACTGTTTTTT.

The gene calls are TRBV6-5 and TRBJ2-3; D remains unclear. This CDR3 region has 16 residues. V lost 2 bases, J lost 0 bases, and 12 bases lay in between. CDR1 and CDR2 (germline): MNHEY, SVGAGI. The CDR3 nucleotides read TGTGCCAGCAGTTACGGGAACTTCCTTAGCACAGATACGCAGTATTTT. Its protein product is CASSYGNFLSTDTQYF.